This T cell receptor (beta chain) was recovered during a study of blood T cell repertoires in COVID-19. In the source study's methods: Cell counts per sample came from amplifying reference gene primers. Sequencing used immunoSEQ multiplex PCR; TCRdb keeps in-frame clones, though not all of them. The D gene and trimming were derived from the DNA, and the V and J assignments and clone size from that table. In the table there are some 120,000 clones, 65% to 85% of which are singletons. The count of this clone is one. In germline, CDR1 is DFQATT, CDR2 SNEGSKA (reference sequence). V lost 5 bases to trimming and J lost 6 bases, with 10 bases between them. This CDR3 has 11 amino acids.

Sequencing used peripheral blood. The TCR was taken from a man in his 70s with acute or convalescent COVID-19. The V call is TRBV20-1, the J call TRBJ1-1; unclear D gene. Here the CDR3 DNA reads TGCAGTGCTCCCCTTGCGCCTGAAGCTTTCTTT. Protein product: CSAPLAPEAFF.